A selection of T cell receptor beta chains follows, all from one sample in a study of cytomegalovirus exposure and HLA in healthy donors. Measured with immunoSEQ multiplex PCR; TCRdb has only the in-frame clones, and not every one. The data contain about 130,000 clones, about 87% of them singletons. Sequencing was performed on PBMCs. The receptors here all came from a woman under 40 in good health and CMV-seropositive. Each CDR3 is given with its conserved first and last residue. D genes are given only for firm matches.

d_call v_call cdr3_aa
TRBD2 TRBV2 CASSEGLTSGVVGYEQYF
NA TRBV2 CASNYGQTNQPQHF
TRBD2 TRBV6-6 CASSTLAGGTGELFF
TRBD2 TRBV27 CASSWGGRGNEQFF
NA TRBV5-4 CASSLIAAGSREQYF
NA TRBV6-5 CASLRRVGTDTQYF
NA TRBV5-1 CASSLTGTGELFF
NA TRBV2 CASSDGGSSYEQYF
TRBD2 TRBV7-6 CASSNRLAGESEQYF
NA TRBV6-5 CASSYSAGRSQPQHF
TRBD1 TRBV9 CASSGKGTGDTEAFF
TRBD1 TRBV6-1 CASSPRWTGGYGYTF
NA TRBV2 CASSAGIGQPQHF
TRBD2 TRBV9 CASSHPFSGREYNEQFF
TRBD2 TRBV13 CASVPGKRGAWGEQFF
NA TRBV18 CASSPGSRTGELFF
NA TRBV7-2 CASSKITRATGELFF
NA TRBV14 CASSPRMTNEKLFF
TRBD2 TRBV11-2 CASRSTSGAYNEQFF
NA TRBV28 CASSLTRDTQYF
NA TRBV6-1 CASSGSAYEQYF
NA TRBV28 CASLSDTITVEYF
NA TRBV6-1 CASSEWSHTYNEQFF
NA TRBV2 CASSVRQVNQPQHF
TRBD2 TRBV7-2 CASSPPLLAGGARAGELFF
NA TRBV2 CASSAAYNEQFF
TRBD1 TRBV29-1 CSVINPGQGPETQYF
NA TRBV18 CASSPSRAYTDTQYF
NA TRBV18 CASSPLAGMNTEAFF
NA TRBV28 CASSLDIADGNTIYF
NA TRBV6-1 CASSEARGTGLFF
TRBD2 TRBV6-1 CATSTSGTGDTQYF
NA TRBV7-9 CASSGTDYNEQFF
NA TRBV18 CASSFDRNQPQHF
NA TRBV5-1 CASSLGRYAGEQFF
TRBD1 TRBV7-9 CASSSTGGGEKLFF
NA TRBV27 CASSSSQGGAGELFF
NA TRBV27 CASKRDSSPGYTF
NA TRBV19 CASRTGGMGTEAFF
NA TRBV28 CASSFYRANTGELFF
TRBD2 TRBV13 CASSLNGGLDLQETQYF
TRBD1 TRBV6-1 CANGQAYEQYF
TRBD1 TRBV7-8 CASSSTGGRGTDTQYF
NA TRBV28 CASTRGTNTGELFF
TRBD1 TRBV18 CASSPRTGLETQYF
NA TRBV11-2 CASSLAGEAGYTF